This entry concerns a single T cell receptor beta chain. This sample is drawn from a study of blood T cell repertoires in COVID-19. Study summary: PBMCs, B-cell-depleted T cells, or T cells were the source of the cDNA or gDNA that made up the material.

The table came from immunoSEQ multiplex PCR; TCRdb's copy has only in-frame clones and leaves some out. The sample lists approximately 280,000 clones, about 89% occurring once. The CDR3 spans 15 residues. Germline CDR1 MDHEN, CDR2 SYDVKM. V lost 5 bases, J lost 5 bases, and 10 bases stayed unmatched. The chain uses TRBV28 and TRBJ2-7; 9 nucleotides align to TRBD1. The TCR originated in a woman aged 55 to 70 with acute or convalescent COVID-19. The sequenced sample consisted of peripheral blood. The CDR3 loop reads CASSRPGQGLHEQYF. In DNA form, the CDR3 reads TGTGCCAGCAGTCGACCGGGACAGGGATTACACGAGCAGTACTTC.